This T cell receptor (beta chain) was identified in a study of blood T cell repertoires in COVID-19 (dated by TCRdb to between 2020 and 2021). In terms of the full investigation: Samples covering the acute and convalescent phases of COVID-19 were provided by collaborators in the United States, Italy and Spain. The prospective study material was composed of cDNA or gDNA derived from T cells, B-cell-depleted T cells, or PBMCs. The samples were drawn from the first 160 participants of the ongoing ImmuneRACE study and from over a thousand subjects provided by 6 global collaborators. A freely available public database, intended as a resource for researchers studying the immune response to SARS-CoV-2, is where the repertoires were released. A de-identified subject ID, COVID-19 status, age in years and sex were almost always included in the sample metadata. Where available, HLA class I and class II types were obtained from metadata supplied by the sample provider rather than from assay-based typing. Subjects who had been exposed to COVID-19, were actively infected with it, or had recovered from it provided the deeply sampled blood TCRbeta repertoires that made up the dataset.

In regard to this clone: The specificity of this receptor is unknown. One base away there is no much larger clone; base qualities are not given.

The immunoSEQ Assay, a bias-controlled multiplex PCR, was used to amplify TCRbeta CDR3 regions from genomic DNA. In the source study's methods: Nucleated cell counts per sample were estimated from amplification of reference gene primers within the assay. To quantify the absolute abundance of each unique TCRbeta CDR3 rearrangement, sequence reads were collapsed and filtered. For each sample, productive Simpson clonality was calculated as the square root of Simpson's diversity index across productive rearrangements. TCRdb provides this immuneACCESS table in a form limited to in-frame rearrangements. Some clones are lacking; in checked studies, under half of them reflect an unresolved V gene, and why the rest are absent is not known. The D gene and trimming were derived from the DNA, and the V and J assignments and clone size from that table. Here the sample has fewer than 350,000 clones; roughly 86% occur a single time. The ten largest clones represent 0.75% to 1% of the sample.

Reading the germline V gene (reference sequence) gives CDR1 MNHEY and CDR2 SMNVEV. V is pared back by 3 bases and J by 6 bases, with 14 bases lying between the germline termini. Its CDR3 holds 14 amino acids, cysteine through phenylalanine. Only the CDR3 region is kept as DNA, spanning 42 bases read in frame from base 1. Broad study findings and their caveats: How much clinical and demographic metadata was included differed by source and by participant, and the metadata was provided uncurated.

Participants in the prospective study were aged roughly 18 to 100 years, lived in 24 United States geographic areas, and enrolled through a virtual design. To assign participants to cohorts, the prospective study relied on clinical history that participants themselves reported in a screening survey and a study questionnaire. Recovered participants in ImmuneRACE Cohort 3 were defined by two consecutive negative NP/OP PCR tests, clearance by a healthcare professional, or resolution of symptoms. In the prospective study, mobile phlebotomists collected whole blood, serum and a nasopharyngeal or oropharyngeal swab from each participant. Additional blood draws and questionnaires over an approximately two-month period could optionally be provided by prospective study participants. Before DNA extraction, blood samples from the prospective study were shipped at room temperature or frozen.

Sequenced material: PBMCs or T cells enriched from blood (not recorded which). The TCR was taken from a woman in her twenties or thirties who had recovered from COVID-19. The chain was built from TRBV27 and TRBJ1-2, and possibly TRBD1, on 5 matching bases. The CDR3 reads as follows: CASSFLNRWNGYTF. The nucleotides are TGTGCCAGCAGTTTCTTAAACAGGTGGAATGGCTACACCTTC.